The clone carrying this T cell receptor (beta chain) was found a few times. Its specificity is unknown. This record belongs to a study of cytomegalovirus exposure and HLA in healthy donors. General study findings and limits: A later analysis found first-cohort TCR clusters tended to co-occur in the 120 validation repertoires.

Sequencing used immunoSEQ multiplex PCR; TCRdb keeps in-frame clones, though not all of them. The table lists tens of thousands of clones, 85% to 95% of them singletons. V was cut by 5 bases and J by 1 base, with 17 bases left in between. Germline V gene lookup returns CDR1 SGHTA and CDR2 FQGNSA. The length of the CDR3 is 16 residues. V is TRBV7-2 and J is TRBJ1-2; D possibly corresponds to TRBD1 (6 bases). The origin of this receptor is a man younger than 35 in good health and CMV-seronegative. Sequencing input: PBMCs. The CDR3 here is CASSTGRQDINYGYTF. The CDR3 coding sequence is TGTGCCAGCAGCACAGGGCGGCAGGACATTAACTATGGCTACACCTTC.